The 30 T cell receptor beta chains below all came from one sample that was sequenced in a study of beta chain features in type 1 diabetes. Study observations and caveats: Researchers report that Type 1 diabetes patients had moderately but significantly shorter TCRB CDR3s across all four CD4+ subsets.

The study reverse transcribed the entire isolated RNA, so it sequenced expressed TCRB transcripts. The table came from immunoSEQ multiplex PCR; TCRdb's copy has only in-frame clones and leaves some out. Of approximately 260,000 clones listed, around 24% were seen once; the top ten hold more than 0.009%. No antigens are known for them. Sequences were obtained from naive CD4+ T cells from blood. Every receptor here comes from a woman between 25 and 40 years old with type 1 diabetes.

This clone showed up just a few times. CDR3 loop: CASSAKGQGTDTQYF. CDR3 DNA: TGTGCCAGCAGCGCCAAGGGACAGGGCACAGATACGCAGTATTTT. This sequence joins TRBV7-3 and TRBJ2-3, with 8 bases aligning to TRBD1. The V gene's germline CDR1 is SGHTA and CDR2 FQGTGA. The CDR3 consists of 15 residues. Trimming took 5 bases from V and 1 from J; bases not matched to a gene: 5.

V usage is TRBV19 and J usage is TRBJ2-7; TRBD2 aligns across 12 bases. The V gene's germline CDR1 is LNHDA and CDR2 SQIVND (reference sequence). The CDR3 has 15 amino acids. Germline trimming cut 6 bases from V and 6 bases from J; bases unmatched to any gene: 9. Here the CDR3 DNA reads TGTGCCAGTAGCACGGGACTAGCGGGCAACGGCGAGCAGTACTTC. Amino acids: CASSTGLAGNGEQYF.

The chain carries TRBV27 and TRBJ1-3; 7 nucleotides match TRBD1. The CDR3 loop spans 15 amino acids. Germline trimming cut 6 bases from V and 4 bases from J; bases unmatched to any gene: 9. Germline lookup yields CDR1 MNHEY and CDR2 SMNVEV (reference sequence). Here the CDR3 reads CASSITGAPGNTIYF. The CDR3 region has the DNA TGTGCCAGCAGCATCACAGGGGCGCCCGGAAACACCATATATTTT.

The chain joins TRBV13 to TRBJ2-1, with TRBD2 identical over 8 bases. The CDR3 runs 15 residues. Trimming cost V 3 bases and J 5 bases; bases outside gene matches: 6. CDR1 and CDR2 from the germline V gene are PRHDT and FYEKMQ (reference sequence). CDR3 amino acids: CASSFEAGAHNEQFF. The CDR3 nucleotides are TGTGCCAGCAGCTTTGAAGCGGGAGCCCACAATGAGCAGTTCTTC.

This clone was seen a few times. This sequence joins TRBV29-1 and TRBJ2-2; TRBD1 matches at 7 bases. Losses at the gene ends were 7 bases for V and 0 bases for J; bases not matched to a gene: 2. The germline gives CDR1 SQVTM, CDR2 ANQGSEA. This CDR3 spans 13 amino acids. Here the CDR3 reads CSAGTANTGELFF. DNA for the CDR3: TGCAGCGCGGGGACAGCGAACACCGGGGAGCTGTTTTTT.

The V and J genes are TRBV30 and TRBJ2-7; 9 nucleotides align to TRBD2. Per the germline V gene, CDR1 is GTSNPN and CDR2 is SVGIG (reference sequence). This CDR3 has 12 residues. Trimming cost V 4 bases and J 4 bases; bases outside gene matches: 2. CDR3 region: CAWMAGGYEQYF. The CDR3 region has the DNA TGTGCCTGGATGGCGGGAGGGTACGAGCAGTACTTC.

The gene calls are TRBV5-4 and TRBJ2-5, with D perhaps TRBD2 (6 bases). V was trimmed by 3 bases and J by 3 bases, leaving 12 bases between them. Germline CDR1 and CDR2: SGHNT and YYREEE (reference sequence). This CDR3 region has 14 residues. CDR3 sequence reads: CASSSGGTEETQYF. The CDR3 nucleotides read TGTGCCAGCAGCTCTGGAGGGACCGAAGAGACCCAGTACTTC.

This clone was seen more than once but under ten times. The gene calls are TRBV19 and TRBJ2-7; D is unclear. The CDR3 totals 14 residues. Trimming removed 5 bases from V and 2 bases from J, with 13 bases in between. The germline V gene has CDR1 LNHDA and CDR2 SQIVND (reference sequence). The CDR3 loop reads CASSLRYTTYEQYF. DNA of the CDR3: TGTGCCAGTAGTCTCCGATACACCACCTACGAGCAGTACTTC.

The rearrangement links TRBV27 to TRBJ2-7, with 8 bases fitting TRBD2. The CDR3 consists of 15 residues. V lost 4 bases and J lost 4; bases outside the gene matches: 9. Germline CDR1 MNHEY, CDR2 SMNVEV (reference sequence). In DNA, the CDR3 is TGTGCCAGCAGTTCGCCCGGGACTAGTAGGTACGAGCAGTACTTC. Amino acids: CASSSPGTSRYEQYF.

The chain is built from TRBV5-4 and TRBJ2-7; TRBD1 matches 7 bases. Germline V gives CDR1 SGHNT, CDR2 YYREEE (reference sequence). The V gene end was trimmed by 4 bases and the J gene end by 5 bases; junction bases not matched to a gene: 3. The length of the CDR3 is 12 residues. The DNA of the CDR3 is TGTGCCAGCAGCGTGGACAGGAACGAGCAGTACTTC. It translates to CASSVDRNEQYF.

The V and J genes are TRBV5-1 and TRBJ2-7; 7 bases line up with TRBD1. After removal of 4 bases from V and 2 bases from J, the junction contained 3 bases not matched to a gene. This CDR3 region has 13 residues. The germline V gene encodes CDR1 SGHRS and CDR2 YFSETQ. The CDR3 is CASSEGQTYEQYF. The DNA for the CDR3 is TGCGCCAGCAGCGAGGGACAGACCTACGAGCAGTACTTC.

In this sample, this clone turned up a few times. CDR3 sequence: CASSQGAEDEQFF. The DNA of the CDR3 is TGTGCCAGCAGCCAAGGCGCCGAGGATGAGCAGTTCTTC. V gene TRBV4-2 combines with J gene TRBJ2-1; no clear D. V lost 1 base, J lost 8 bases, and 9 bases lay in between. The CDR3 spans 13 residues. Germline CDR1 is LGHNA and CDR2 is YNFKEQ.

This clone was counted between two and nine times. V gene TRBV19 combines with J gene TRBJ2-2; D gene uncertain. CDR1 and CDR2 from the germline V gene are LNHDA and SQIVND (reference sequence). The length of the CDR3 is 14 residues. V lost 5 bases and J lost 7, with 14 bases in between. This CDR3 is CASSLYRTGGELFF. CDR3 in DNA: TGTGCCAGTAGTCTGTACCGTACGGGCGGGGAGCTGTTTTTT.

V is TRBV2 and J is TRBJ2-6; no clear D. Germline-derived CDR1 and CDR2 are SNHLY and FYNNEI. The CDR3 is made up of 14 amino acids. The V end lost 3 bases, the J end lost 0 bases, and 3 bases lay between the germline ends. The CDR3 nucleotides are TGTGCCAGCAGTGACAGCTCTGGGGCCAACGTCCTGACTTTC. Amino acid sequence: CASSDSSGANVLTF.

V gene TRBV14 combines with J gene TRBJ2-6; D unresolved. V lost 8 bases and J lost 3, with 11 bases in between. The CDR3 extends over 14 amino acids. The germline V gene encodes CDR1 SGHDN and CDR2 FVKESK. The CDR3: CASASQIGANVLTF. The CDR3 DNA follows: TGTGCCAGCGCCTCTCAGATTGGGGCCAACGTCCTGACTTTC.

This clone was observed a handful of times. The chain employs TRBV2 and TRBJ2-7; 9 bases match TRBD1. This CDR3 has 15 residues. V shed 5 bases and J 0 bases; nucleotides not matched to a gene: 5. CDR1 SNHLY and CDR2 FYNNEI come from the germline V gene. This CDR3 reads CASSKGTGFSYEQYF. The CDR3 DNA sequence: TGTGCCAGCAGTAAAGGGACAGGGTTCTCCTACGAGCAGTACTTC.

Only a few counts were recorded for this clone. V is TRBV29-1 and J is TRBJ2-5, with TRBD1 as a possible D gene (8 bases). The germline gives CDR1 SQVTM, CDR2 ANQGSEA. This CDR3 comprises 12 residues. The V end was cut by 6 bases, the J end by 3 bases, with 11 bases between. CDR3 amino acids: CSVAGQEETQYF. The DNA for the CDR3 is TGCAGCGTAGCGGGACAGGAAGAGACCCAGTACTTC.

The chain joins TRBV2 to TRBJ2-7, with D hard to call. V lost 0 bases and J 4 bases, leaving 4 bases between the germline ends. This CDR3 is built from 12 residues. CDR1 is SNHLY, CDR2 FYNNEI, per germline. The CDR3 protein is CASSEALYEQYF. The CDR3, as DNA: TGTGCCAGCAGTGAAGCCCTATACGAGCAGTACTTC.

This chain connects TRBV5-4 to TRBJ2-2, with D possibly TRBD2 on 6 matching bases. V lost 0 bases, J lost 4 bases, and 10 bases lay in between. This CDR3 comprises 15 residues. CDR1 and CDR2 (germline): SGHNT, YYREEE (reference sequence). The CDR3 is CASSLGGVLTGELFF. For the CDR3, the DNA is TGTGCCAGCAGCTTGGGGGGGGTACTCACCGGGGAGCTGTTTTTT.

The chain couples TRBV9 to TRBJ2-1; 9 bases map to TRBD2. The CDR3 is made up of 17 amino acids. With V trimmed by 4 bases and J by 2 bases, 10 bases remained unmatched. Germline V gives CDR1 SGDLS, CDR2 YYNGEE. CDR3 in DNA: TGTGCCAGCAGCCCACCCGGACTAGCGCGTACCTACAATGAGCAGTTCTTC. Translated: CASSPPGLARTYNEQFF. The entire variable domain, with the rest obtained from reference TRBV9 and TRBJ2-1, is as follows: DSGVTQTPKHLITATGQRVTLRCSPRSGDLSVYWYQQSLDQGLQFLIQYYNGEERAKGNILERFSAQQFPDLHSELNLSSLELGDSALYFCASSPPGLARTYNEQFFGPGTRLTVL.

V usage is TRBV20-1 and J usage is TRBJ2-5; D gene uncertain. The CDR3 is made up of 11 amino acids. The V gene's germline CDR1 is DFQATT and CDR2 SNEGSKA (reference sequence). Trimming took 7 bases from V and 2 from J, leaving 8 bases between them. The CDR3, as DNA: TGCAGTGTTACAAATCAAGAGACCCAGTACTTC. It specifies CSVTNQETQYF.

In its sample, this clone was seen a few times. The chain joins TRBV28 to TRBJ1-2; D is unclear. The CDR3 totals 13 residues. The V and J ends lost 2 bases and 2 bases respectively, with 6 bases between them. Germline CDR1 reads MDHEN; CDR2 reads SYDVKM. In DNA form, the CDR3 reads TGTGCCAGCAGTTTACCGGTGAACTATGGCTACACCTTC. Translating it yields CASSLPVNYGYTF.

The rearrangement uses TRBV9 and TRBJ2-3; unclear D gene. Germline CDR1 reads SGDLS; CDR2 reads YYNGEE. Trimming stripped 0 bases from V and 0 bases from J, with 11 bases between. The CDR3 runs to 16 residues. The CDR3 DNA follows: TGTGCCAGCAGCGTAGGAGGAATCTCTAGCACAGATACGCAGTATTTT. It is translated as CASSVGGISSTDTQYF.

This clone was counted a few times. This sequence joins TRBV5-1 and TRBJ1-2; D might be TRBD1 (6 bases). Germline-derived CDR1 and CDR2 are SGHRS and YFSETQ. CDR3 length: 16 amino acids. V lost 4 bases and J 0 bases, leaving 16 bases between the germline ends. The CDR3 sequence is CASSIQQGPPNYGYTF. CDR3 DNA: TGCGCCAGCAGCATCCAACAGGGCCCTCCTAACTATGGCTACACCTTC.

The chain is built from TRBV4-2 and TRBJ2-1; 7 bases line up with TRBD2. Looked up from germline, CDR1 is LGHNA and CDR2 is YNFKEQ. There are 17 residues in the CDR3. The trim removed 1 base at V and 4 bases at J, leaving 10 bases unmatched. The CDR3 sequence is CASSQAEGGPEYNEQFF. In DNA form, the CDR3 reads TGTGCCAGCAGCCAAGCAGAGGGAGGGCCTGAATACAATGAGCAGTTCTTC.

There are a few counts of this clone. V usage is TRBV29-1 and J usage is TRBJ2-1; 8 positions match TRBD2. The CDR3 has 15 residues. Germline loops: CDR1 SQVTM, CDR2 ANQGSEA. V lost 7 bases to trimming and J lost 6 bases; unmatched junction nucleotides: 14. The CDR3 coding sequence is TGCAGCGCCGAGGAGAGCGGGAGAGGGGGCAATGAGCAGTTCTTC. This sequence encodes CSAEESGRGGNEQFF.

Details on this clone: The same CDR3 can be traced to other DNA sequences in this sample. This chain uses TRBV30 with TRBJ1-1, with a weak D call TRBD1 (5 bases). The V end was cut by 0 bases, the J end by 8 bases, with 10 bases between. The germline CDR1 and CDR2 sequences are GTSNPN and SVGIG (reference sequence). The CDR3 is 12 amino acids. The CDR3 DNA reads TGTGCCTGGAGTGTTGGGGCCACGGAAGCTTTCTTT. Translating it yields CAWSVGATEAFF.

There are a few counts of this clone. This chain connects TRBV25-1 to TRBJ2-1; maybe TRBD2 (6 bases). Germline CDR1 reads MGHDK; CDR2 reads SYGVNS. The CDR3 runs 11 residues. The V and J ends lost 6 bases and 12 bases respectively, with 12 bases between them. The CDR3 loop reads CASSTGEGQFF. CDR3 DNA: TGTGCCAGCAGCACGGGGGAAGGGCAGTTCTTC.

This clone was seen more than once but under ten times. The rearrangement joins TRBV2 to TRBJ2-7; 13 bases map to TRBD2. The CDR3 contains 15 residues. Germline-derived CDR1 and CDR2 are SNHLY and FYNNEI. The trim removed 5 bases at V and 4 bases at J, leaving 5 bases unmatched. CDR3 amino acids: CASSIGLAGVYEQYF. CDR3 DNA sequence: TGTGCCAGCAGTATAGGACTAGCGGGAGTATACGAGCAGTACTTC.

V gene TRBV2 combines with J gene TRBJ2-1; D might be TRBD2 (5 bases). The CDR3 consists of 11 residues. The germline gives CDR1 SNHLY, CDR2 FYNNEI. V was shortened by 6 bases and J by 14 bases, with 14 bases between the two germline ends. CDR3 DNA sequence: TGTGCCAGCAGGCGAGAGGGTTACGAGTTCTTC. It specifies CASRREGYEFF.